Below, 29 T cell receptor beta chains from the same sample are listed, as sequenced in a study of human T cells and chemical hapten exposure. TCRdb reprocessed the RACE reads with MiXCR, giving one entry per CDR3 protein. The sample consists of about 50,000 distinct CDR3 sequences, 3.5% to 4.5% of them appearing once. As to time point: healthy volunteer bleed at 2 weeks. Total RNA came from unfractionated whole blood. Sequenced material: whole blood. The receptors stem from a female donor in good health. Some clones in this sample may be carry-over from other donors' samples.

This clonotype was counted many times. The chain has TRBV2 and TRBJ1-5, with a possible D match to TRBD1 (6 bases). V was trimmed by 5 bases and J by 5 bases, leaving 10 bases between them. This CDR3 is built from 13 residues. In germline, CDR1 is SNHLY, CDR2 FYNNEI. In DNA, the CDR3 is TGTGCCAGCAGTTCCGAGGGGGATCAGCCCCAGCATTTT. As protein: CASSSEGDQPQHF. The full variable domain, rest sourced from reference TRBV2 and TRBJ1-5, is EPEVTQTPSHQVTQMGQEVILRCVPISNHLYFYWYRQILGQKVEFLVSFYNNEISEKSEIFDDQFSVERPDGSNFTLKIRSTKLEDSAMYFCASSSEGDQPQHFGDGTRLSIL.

This clonotype was seen ten or more times. The V call is TRBV6-2 or TRBV6-3, the J call TRBJ1-2, with D possibly TRBD1 on 5 matching bases. Per the germline V gene, CDR1 is MNHEY and CDR2 is SVGEGT. V lost 7 bases and J 2 bases, leaving 14 bases between the germline ends. The CDR3 contains 14 residues. CDR3 sequence reads: CASTTGQYNYGYTF. In DNA form, the CDR3 reads TGTGCCAGCACCACAGGACAATACAACTATGGCTACACCTTC.

This clonotype has at least ten counts. The CDR3: CASSLAGGTVATDTQYF. CDR3 DNA: TGTGCCAGCAGCTTAGCCGGGGGGACGGTCGCGACAGATACGCAGTATTTT. The rearrangement joins TRBV7-2 to TRBJ2-3; 7 nucleotides line up with TRBD2. The junction had 9 bases not matched to a gene; V was cut back by 0 bases and J by 3 bases. This CDR3 has 17 amino acids. The germline CDR1 and CDR2 sequences are SGHTA and FQGNSA. The full variable domain, in which reference TRBV7-2 and TRBJ2-3 provide the parts outside the CDR3, is GAGVSQSPSNKVTEKGKDVELRCDPISGHTALYWYRQSLGQGLEFLIYFQGNSAPDKSGLPSDRFSAERTGGSVSTLTIQRTQQEDSAVYLCASSLAGGTVATDTQYFGPGTRLTVL.

In this sample, this clonotype turned up many times. The rearrangement links TRBV12-3 or TRBV12-4 to TRBJ2-5; D gene ambiguous. This CDR3 is built from 14 residues. The V end lost 1 base, the J end lost 0 bases, and 6 bases lay between the germline ends. CDR3 DNA: TGTGCCAGCAGTTTAGGTCGATACCAAGAGACCCAGTACTTC. It is translated as CASSLGRYQETQYF.

The sample holds many counts of this clonotype. The chain couples TRBV7-2 to TRBJ2-6; no firm D call. Germline CDR1 SGHTA, CDR2 FQGNSA. V lost 0 bases and J 1 base, leaving 10 bases between the germline ends. The CDR3 has 17 amino acids. The CDR3 sequence: CASSLAPPQSGANVLTF. The CDR3 DNA is TGTGCCAGCAGCTTAGCCCCCCCCCAGTCTGGGGCCAACGTCCTGACTTTC.

Only a few counts were recorded for this clonotype. The rearrangement uses TRBV5-1 and TRBJ2-1; D is possibly TRBD1 or TRBD2 (6 bases each). V was cut by 4 bases and J by 4 bases, with 15 bases left in between. This CDR3 region has 15 residues. Germline V lookup: CDR1 SGHRS, CDR2 YFSETQ. CDR3 residues: CASSVDPGAYNEQFF. The CDR3 DNA follows: TGCGCCAGCAGCGTGGATCCGGGGGCATACAATGAGCAGTTCTTC.

There are many counts of this clonotype. The chain combines TRBV6-6 with TRBJ2-3; D might be TRBD2 (6 bases). The CDR3 is 14 amino acids. Germline values: CDR1 MNHNY, CDR2 SVGAGI (reference sequence). V gave up 6 bases and J gave up 4 bases, with 14 bases separating them. The CDR3 DNA follows: TGTGCCAGCAGGAACGTCGGGGGACCAGATACGCAGTATTTT. This gives the protein CASRNVGGPDTQYF.

This clonotype was detected many times. CDR3 sequence: CSARDPQGHGNTIYF. The CDR3 DNA is TGCAGTGCTAGAGATCCTCAGGGGCACGGAAACACCATATATTTT. V usage is TRBV20-1 and J usage is TRBJ1-3, with a tentative D call TRBD1 (6 bases). The V end lost 0 bases, the J end lost 4 bases, and 13 bases lay between the germline ends. Germline CDR1 and CDR2: DFQATT and SNEGSKA (reference sequence). This CDR3 has 15 residues.

This clonotype has a handful of counts. V usage is TRBV7-2 and J usage is TRBJ2-3; D unresolved. Trimming removed 0 bases at V and 1 base at J, with 5 bases between. There are 14 residues in the CDR3. Looked up from germline, CDR1 is SGHTA and CDR2 is FQGNSA. The CDR3 protein is CASSLAWRTDTQYF. The CDR3 nucleotides read TGTGCCAGCAGCTTAGCTTGGCGCACAGATACGCAGTATTTT.

This clonotype was seen many times. The V call is TRBV12-3 or TRBV12-4, the J call TRBJ1-2, with D hard to call. V was clipped by 6 bases and J by 2 bases, with 10 bases between them. This CDR3 comprises 13 residues. The CDR3 region is CASSNDKNYGYTF. DNA of the CDR3: TGTGCCAGCAGCAACGACAAGAACTATGGCTACACCTTC.

CDR3 nucleotide sequence: TGCGCCAGCAGCCGTGGACTAGCGGGGGCTTATTTCTACGAGCAGTACTTC. It codes for CASSRGLAGAYFYEQYF. This chain uses TRBV5-1 with TRBJ2-7; TRBD2 aligns across 13 bases. CDR1 and CDR2 (germline): SGHRS, YFSETQ. V shed 4 bases and J 3 bases; nucleotides not matched to a gene: 10. The CDR3 runs to 17 residues.

This clonotype came up many times. The V and J genes are TRBV7-8 and TRBJ2-7; no firm D call. The CDR3 has 14 residues. The V end was cut by 3 bases, the J end by 6 bases, with 15 bases between. Germline V gene data show CDR1 as SGHVS and CDR2 as FQNEAQ. This chain's CDR3 is CASSFGRSAIEQYF. The CDR3 DNA is TGTGCCAGCAGCTTCGGACGGTCCGCAATCGAGCAGTACTTC.

This clonotype was counted ten times or more. The chain combines TRBV11-2 with TRBJ2-1; D may be TRBD2 (7 bases). The CDR3 sequence is 16 residues long. The V gene's germline CDR1 is SGHAT and CDR2 FQNNGV. V was trimmed by 0 bases and J by 6 bases, leaving 15 bases between them. CDR3 region: CASSLDLGGPRNEQFF. As DNA, the CDR3 is TGTGCCAGCAGCTTAGATTTGGGGGGGCCGCGCAATGAGCAGTTCTTC.

The rearrangement links TRBV3-1 to TRBJ1-1; D remains unclear. The V end was cut by 0 bases, the J end by 0 bases, with 11 bases between. This CDR3 contains 16 residues. The germline CDR1 and CDR2 sequences are LGHDT and YNNKEL (reference sequence). The CDR3 here is CASSQDRGQMNTEAFF. For the CDR3, the DNA is TGTGCCAGCAGCCAAGATAGAGGGCAGATGAACACTGAAGCTTTCTTT. The complete variable domain, with remaining parts taken from reference TRBV3-1 and TRBJ1-1, reads DTAVSQTPKYLVTQMGNDKSIKCEQNLGHDTMYWYKQDSKKFLKIMFSYNNKELIINETVPNRFSPKSPDKAHLNLHINSLELGDSAVYFCASSQDRGQMNTEAFFGQGTRLTVV.

This clonotype occurred many times. The V gene is TRBV2, the J gene TRBJ2-3, with D perhaps TRBD1 (6 bases). The CDR3 runs 16 residues. Germline V gene data show CDR1 as SNHLY and CDR2 as FYNNEI. The ends were cut back, 7 bases at V and 2 bases at J, with 19 bases in the middle. CDR3 coding DNA: TGTGCCAGCATCGCGAGGGGGACGGCTGCCACAGATACGCAGTATTTT. Its protein product is CASIARGTAATDTQYF.

This clonotype showed up many times. The chain couples TRBV9 to TRBJ2-3; TRBD2 agrees at 7 bases. The CDR3 runs 18 residues. The junction had 16 bases not matched to a gene; V was cut back by 0 bases and J by 6 bases. Germline V lookup: CDR1 SGDLS, CDR2 YYNGEE. CDR3 DNA: TGTGCCAGCAGCGTAGCGAAAAGAGATAGCGGGCGACCCGATACGCAGTATTTT. The encoded protein is CASSVAKRDSGRPDTQYF. Full variable domain (outside the CDR3, taken from reference TRBV9 and TRBJ2-3): DSGVTQTPKHLITATGQRVTLRCSPRSGDLSVYWYQQSLDQGLQFLIQYYNGEERAKGNILERFSAQQFPDLHSELNLSSLELGDSALYFCASSVAKRDSGRPDTQYFGPGTRLTVL.

This clonotype was counted ten times or more. This chain connects TRBV6-2 or TRBV6-3 to TRBJ1-5; D gene ambiguous. V was pared by 3 bases and J by 4 bases, with 7 bases between. The germline gives CDR1 MNHEY, CDR2 SVGEGT. The CDR3 has 13 amino acids. The CDR3 DNA follows: TGTGCCAGCAGTTATCAAGGGAATCAGCCCCAGCATTTT. Its protein product is CASSYQGNQPQHF.

In its sample, this clonotype was seen many times. The rearrangement links TRBV7-2 to TRBJ2-3; 8 bases fit TRBD2. The V and J ends lost 1 base and 6 bases, in that order; junction bases with no gene match: 12. This CDR3 contains 17 residues. Germline V gene sequence: CDR1 SGHTA, CDR2 FQGNSA. The CDR3 coding sequence is TGTGCCAGCAGCTTAGAAGGTCATCGGGGGGGCCTGGATACGCAGTATTTT. It is translated as CASSLEGHRGGLDTQYF.

The J gene is TRBJ1-2, the V gene TRBV2; D might be TRBD1 (6 bases). The V end lost 6 bases, the J end lost 1 base, and 18 bases lay between the germline ends. Per the germline V gene, CDR1 is SNHLY and CDR2 is FYNNEI. The CDR3 totals 16 residues. The DNA for the CDR3 is TGTGCCAGCAGGACACGGCAGGGGCAAGTTAACTATGGCTACACCTTC. It specifies CASRTRQGQVNYGYTF.

CDR3 residues: CSVVVPGSRRNEQFF. The CDR3 DNA is TGCAGCGTTGTTGTCCCGGGGAGCCGTCGTAATGAGCAGTTCTTC. The genes are TRBV29-1 and TRBJ2-1, with TRBD2 as a possible D gene (5 bases). The CDR3 totals 15 residues. The V end was cut by 4 bases, the J end by 7 bases, with 20 bases between. Germline V gene data show CDR1 as SQVTM and CDR2 as ANQGSEA.

This clonotype was detected ten times or more. The V and J genes are TRBV20-1 and TRBJ1-6; unclear D gene. The germline V gene encodes CDR1 DFQATT and CDR2 SNEGSKA (reference sequence). The CDR3 is 16 residues long. The V gene lost 0 bases and the J gene lost 3 bases, with 12 bases spanning the gap. In DNA, the CDR3 is TGCAGTGCTAGAGATACTCTATCGGTCTATAATTCACCCCTCCACTTT. As protein: CSARDTLSVYNSPLHF.

This chain links TRBV20-1 with TRBJ2-1, with TRBD2 matching 8 bases. Germline V CDR1 and CDR2: DFQATT, SNEGSKA (reference sequence). The CDR3 totals 14 residues. Trimming took 0 bases from V and 5 from J; bases not matched to a gene: 3. CDR3 bases: TGCAGTGCTAGAGACGGAGCGGGGGACAATGAGCAGTTCTTC. This codes for CSARDGAGDNEQFF.

This clonotype was detected ten times or more. The chain employs TRBV5-1 and TRBJ1-4; D is unclear. The V and J ends lost 1 base and 0 bases respectively, with 10 bases between them. CDR3 length: 16 amino acids. Germline CDR1 SGHRS, CDR2 YFSETQ. CDR3 sequence: CASSLWPGATNEKLFF. The CDR3 region has the DNA TGCGCCAGCAGCTTGTGGCCCGGGGCAACTAATGAAAAACTGTTTTTT.

This clonotype was recorded at least ten times. V gene TRBV5-1 combines with J gene TRBJ2-3; 9 bases agree with TRBD2. With V trimmed by 1 base and J by 11 bases, 8 bases remained unmatched. This CDR3 spans 14 amino acids. Germline CDR1 SGHRS, CDR2 YFSETQ. CDR3: CASSLPKSSGMQYF. In DNA, the CDR3 is TGCGCCAGCAGCTTGCCGAAATCTAGCGGGATGCAGTATTTT.

The sample holds many counts of this clonotype. The chain is built from TRBV12-5 and TRBJ1-6, with D hard to call. Germline CDR1 reads LGHNT; CDR2 reads FRNRAP. Trimming took off 7 bases at V and 8 bases at J, with 18 bases between the two ends. The CDR3 is 15 residues long. For the CDR3, the DNA is TGTGCTAGTGCCTGGAAGGCACCCGGTGATTCACCCCTCCACTTT. Protein product: CASAWKAPGDSPLHF. The complete variable domain, with remaining parts taken from reference TRBV12-5 and TRBJ1-6, reads DARVTQTPRHKVTEMGQEVTMRCQPILGHNTVFWYRQTMMQGLELLAYFRNRAPLDDSGMPKDRFSAEMPDATLATLKIQPSEPRDSAVYFCASAWKAPGDSPLHFGNGTRLTVT.

This clonotype was observed many times. The J gene is TRBJ2-2, the V gene TRBV20-1; 9 nucleotides align to TRBD1. The junction had 3 bases not matched to a gene; V was cut back by 1 base and J by 3 bases. Germline V gene data show CDR1 as DFQATT and CDR2 as SNEGSKA (reference sequence). The CDR3 is 15 amino acids. CDR3 sequence: CSARVGTGYTGELFF. The CDR3 nucleotides are TGCAGTGCTAGAGTTGGGACAGGGTACACCGGGGAGCTGTTTTTT.

Ten or more counts support this clonotype. The chain links TRBV20-1 to TRBJ2-2; tentative D call: TRBD1 (5 bases). Between the trimmed V and J ends, which lost 0 bases and 6 bases, there was a span of 8 bases. The germline V gene has CDR1 DFQATT and CDR2 SNEGSKA (reference sequence). The CDR3 totals 13 residues. The CDR3 is CSAREDIPGELFF. The DNA for the CDR3 is TGCAGTGCTAGAGAGGACATTCCCGGGGAGCTGTTTTTT.

This chain links TRBV5-1 with TRBJ2-1; 7 bases match TRBD2. Trimming removed 1 base from V and 0 bases from J; junction bases left unmatched: 4. The CDR3 runs to 16 residues. In germline, CDR1 is SGHRS, CDR2 YFSETQ. CDR3 bases: TGCGCCAGCAGCTTGTGGGGGGAGGGCTCCTACAATGAGCAGTTCTTC. It yields the protein CASSLWGEGSYNEQFF.

This clonotype was recorded a few times. CDR3 region: CSARELGGPEADTQYF. CDR3 sequence (DNA): TGCAGTGCTAGAGAGCTGGGGGGGCCTGAGGCAGATACGCAGTATTTT. The gene calls are TRBV20-1 and TRBJ2-3, with TRBD2 as a possible D gene (7 bases). Germline V CDR1 and CDR2: DFQATT, SNEGSKA (reference sequence). V dropped 0 bases and J dropped 4 bases, with 17 bases sitting between them. The CDR3 length is 16 residues.